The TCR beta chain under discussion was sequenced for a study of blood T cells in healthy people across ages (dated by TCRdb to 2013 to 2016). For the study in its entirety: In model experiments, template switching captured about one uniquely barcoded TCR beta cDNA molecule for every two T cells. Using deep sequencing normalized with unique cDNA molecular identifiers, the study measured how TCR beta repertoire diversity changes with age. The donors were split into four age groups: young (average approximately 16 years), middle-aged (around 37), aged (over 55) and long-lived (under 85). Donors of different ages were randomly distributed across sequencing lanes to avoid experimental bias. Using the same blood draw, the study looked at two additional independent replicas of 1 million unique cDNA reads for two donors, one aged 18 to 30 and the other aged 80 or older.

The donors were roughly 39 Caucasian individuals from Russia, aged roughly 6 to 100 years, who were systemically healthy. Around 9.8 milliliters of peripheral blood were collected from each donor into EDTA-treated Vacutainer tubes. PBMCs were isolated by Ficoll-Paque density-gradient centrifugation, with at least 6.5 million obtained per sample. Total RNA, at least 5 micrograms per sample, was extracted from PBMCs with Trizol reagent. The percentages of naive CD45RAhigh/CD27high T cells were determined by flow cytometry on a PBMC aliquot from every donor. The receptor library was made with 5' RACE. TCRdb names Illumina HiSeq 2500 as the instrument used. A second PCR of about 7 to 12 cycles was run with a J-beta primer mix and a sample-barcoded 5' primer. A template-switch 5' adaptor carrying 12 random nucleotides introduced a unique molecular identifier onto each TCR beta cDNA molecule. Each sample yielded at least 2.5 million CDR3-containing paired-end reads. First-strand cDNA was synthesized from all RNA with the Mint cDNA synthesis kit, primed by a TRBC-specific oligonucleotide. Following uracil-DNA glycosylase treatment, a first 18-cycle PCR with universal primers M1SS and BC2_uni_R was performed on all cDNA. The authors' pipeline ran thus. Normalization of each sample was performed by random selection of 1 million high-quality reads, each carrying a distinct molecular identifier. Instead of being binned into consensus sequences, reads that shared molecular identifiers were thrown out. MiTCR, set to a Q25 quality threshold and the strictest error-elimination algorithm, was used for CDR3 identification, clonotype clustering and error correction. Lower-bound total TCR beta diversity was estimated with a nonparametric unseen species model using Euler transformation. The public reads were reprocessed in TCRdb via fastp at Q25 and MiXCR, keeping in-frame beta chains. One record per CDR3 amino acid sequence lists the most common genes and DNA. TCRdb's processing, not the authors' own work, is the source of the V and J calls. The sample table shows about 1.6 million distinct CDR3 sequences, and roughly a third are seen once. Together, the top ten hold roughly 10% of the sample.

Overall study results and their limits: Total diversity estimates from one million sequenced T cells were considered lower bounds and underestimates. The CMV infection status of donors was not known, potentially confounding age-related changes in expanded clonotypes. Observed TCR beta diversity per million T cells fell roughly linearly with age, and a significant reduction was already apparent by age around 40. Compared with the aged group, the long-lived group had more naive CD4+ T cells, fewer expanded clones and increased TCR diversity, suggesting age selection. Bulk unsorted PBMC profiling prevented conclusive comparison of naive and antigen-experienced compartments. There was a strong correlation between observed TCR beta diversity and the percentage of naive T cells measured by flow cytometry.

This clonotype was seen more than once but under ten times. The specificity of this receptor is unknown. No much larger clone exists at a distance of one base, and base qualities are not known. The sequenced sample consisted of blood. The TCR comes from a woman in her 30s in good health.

The CDR3 has the sequence CSGGTGGVEQYF. In nucleotide form, the sequence is TGCAGTGGGGGGACAGGGGGCGTCGAGCAGTACTTC. The chain is encoded by TRBV20-1 joined to TRBJ2-5; a stretch of 12 junction bases matches TRBD1. The DNA end is a closer match to TRBJ2-7, so the J assignment may be wrong. The CDR3 measures 12 amino acids from cysteine to phenylalanine. This entry keeps only the CDR3 DNA: 36 bases, framed from base 1. The germline V gene (reference sequence) gives CDR1 as DFQATT and CDR2 as SNEGSKA.